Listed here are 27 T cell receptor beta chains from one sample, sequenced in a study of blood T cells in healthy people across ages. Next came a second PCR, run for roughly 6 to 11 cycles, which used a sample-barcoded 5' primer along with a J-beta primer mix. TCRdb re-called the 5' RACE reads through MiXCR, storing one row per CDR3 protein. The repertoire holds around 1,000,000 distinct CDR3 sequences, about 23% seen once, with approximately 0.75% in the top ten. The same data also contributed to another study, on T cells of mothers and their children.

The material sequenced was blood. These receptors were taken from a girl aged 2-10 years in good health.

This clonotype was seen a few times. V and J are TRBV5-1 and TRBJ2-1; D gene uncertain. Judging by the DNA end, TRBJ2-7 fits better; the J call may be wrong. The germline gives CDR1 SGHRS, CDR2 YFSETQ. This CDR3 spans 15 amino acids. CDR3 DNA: TGCGCCAGCAGCCCTGGACCAGCCGCATACTACGAGCAGTACTTC. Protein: CASSPGPAAYYEQYF.

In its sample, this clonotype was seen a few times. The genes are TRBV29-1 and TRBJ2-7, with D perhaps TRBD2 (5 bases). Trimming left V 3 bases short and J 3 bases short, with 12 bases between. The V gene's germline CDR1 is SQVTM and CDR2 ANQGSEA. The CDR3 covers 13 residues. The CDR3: CSVESPSSYEQYF. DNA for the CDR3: TGCAGCGTTGAGAGTCCTAGCAGCTACGAGCAGTACTTC.

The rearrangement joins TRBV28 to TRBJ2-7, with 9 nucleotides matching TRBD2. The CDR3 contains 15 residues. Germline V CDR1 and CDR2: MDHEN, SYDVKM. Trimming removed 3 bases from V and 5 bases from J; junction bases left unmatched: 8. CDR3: CASSLLAGVYDEQYF. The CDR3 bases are TGTGCCAGCAGTTTGTTAGCGGGAGTATACGACGAGCAGTACTTC. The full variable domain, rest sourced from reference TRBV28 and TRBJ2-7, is DVKVTQSSRYLVKRTGEKVFLECVQDMDHENMFWYRQDPGLGLRLIYFSYDVKMKEKGDIPEGYSVSREKKERFSLILESASTNQTSMYLCASSLLAGVYDEQYFGPGTRLTVT.

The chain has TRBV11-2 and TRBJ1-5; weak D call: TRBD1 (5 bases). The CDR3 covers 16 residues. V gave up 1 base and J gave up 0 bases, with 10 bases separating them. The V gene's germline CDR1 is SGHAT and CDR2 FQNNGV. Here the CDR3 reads CASSLGGTYSNQPQHF. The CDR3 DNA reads TGTGCCAGCAGCTTAGGGGGGACGTATAGCAATCAGCCCCAGCATTTT.

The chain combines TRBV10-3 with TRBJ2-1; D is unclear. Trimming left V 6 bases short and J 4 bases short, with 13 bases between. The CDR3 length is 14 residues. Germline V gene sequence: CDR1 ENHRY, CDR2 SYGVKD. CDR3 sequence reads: CAISAKNTYNEQFF. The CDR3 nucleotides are TGTGCCATCAGCGCCAAGAACACTTACAATGAGCAGTTCTTC.

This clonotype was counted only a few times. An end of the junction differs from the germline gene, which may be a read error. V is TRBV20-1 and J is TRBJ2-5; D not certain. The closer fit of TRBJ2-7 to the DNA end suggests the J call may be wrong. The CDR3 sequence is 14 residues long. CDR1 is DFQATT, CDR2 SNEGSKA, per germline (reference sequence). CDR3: CGARSVHASYEQYF. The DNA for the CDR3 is TGCGGTGCTAGAAGTGTCCATGCCTCCTACGAGCAGTACTTC.

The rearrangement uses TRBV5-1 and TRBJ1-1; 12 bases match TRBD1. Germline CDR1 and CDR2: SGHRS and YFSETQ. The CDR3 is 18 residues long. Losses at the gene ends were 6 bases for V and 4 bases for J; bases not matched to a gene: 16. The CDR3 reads CASTWGTGGRSDPTEAFF. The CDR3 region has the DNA TGCGCCAGCACCTGGGGGACAGGGGGCAGGTCTGACCCCACTGAAGCTTTCTTT.

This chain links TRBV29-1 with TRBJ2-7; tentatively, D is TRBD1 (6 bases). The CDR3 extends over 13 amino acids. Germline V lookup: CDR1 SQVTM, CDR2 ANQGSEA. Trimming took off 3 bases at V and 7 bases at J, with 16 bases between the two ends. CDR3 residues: CSVEVGTSREQYF. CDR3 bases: TGCAGCGTTGAGGTAGGGACATCGCGGGAGCAGTACTTC.

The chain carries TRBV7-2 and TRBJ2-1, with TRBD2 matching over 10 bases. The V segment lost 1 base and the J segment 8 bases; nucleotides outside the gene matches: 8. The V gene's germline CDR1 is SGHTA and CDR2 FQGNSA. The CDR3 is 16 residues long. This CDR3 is CASSLVVSGGGHEQFF. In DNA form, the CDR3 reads TGTGCCAGCAGCTTAGTGGTGAGCGGGGGGGGGCATGAGCAGTTCTTC.

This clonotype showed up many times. The CDR3 DNA sequence: TGCGCCAGCAGCGCCACAGGGGAAGCTTTCTTT. Protein product: CASSATGEAFF. The rearrangement links TRBV5-1 to TRBJ1-1, with D possibly TRBD1 on 6 matching bases. V lost 4 bases to trimming and J lost 8 bases, with 9 bases between them. CDR3 length: 11 residues. CDR1 and CDR2 (germline): SGHRS, YFSETQ. Together with reference TRBV5-1 and TRBJ1-1, the CDR3 gives the full variable domain: KAGVTQTPRYLIKTRGQQVTLSCSPISGHRSVSWYQQTPGQGLQFLFEYFSETQRNKGNFPGRFSGRQFSNSRSEMNVSTLELGDSALYLCASSATGEAFFGQGTRLTVV.

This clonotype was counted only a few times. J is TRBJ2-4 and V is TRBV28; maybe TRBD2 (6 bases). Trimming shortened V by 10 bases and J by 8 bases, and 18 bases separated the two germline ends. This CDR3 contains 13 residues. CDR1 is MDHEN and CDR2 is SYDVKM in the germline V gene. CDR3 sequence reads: CATLPPGGDIQYF. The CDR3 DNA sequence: TGTGCCACCCTACCCCCGGGCGGGGACATTCAGTACTTC.

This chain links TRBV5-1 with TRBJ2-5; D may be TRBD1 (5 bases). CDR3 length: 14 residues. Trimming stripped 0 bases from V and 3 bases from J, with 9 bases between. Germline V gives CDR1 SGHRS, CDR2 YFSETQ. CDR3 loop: CASSLAGFEETQYF. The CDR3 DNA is TGCGCCAGCAGCTTGGCAGGGTTTGAAGAGACCCAGTACTTC.

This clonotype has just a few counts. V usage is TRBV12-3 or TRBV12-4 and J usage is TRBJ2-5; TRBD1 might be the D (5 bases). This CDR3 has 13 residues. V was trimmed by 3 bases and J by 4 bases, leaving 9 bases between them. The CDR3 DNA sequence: TGTGCCAGCAGTTTGGACAAACCAGAGACCCAGTACTTC. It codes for CASSLDKPETQYF.

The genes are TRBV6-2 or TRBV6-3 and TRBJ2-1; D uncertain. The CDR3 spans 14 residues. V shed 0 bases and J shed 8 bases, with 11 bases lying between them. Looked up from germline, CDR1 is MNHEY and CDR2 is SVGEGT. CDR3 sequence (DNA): TGTGCCAGCAGTTACTCCCAACTTAGTGATGAGCAGTTCTTC. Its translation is CASSYSQLSDEQFF.

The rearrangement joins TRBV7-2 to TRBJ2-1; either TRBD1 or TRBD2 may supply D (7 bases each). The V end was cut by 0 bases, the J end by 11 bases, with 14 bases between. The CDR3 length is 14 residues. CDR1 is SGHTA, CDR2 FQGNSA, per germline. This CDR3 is CASSLARGDSKQFF. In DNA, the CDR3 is TGTGCCAGCAGCTTAGCCCGGGGGGACAGCAAGCAGTTCTTC. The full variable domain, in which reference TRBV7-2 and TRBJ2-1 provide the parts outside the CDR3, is GAGVSQSPSNKVTEKGKDVELRCDPISGHTALYWYRQSLGQGLEFLIYFQGNSAPDKSGLPSDRFSAERTGGSVSTLTIQRTQQEDSAVYLCASSLARGDSKQFFGPGTRLTVL.

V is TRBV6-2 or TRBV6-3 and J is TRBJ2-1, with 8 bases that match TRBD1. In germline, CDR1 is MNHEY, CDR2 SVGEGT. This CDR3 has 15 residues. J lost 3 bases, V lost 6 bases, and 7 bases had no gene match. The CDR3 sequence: CASSPDRGFYNEQFF. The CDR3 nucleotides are TGTGCCAGCAGCCCCGACAGGGGCTTCTACAATGAGCAGTTCTTC.

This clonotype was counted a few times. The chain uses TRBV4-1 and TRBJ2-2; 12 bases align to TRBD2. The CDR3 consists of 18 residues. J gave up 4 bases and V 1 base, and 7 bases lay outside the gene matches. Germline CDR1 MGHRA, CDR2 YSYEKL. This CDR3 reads CASSQGTSGIPSTGELFF. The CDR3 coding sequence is TGCGCCAGCAGCCAAGGGACTAGCGGGATCCCCTCCACCGGGGAGCTGTTTTTT.

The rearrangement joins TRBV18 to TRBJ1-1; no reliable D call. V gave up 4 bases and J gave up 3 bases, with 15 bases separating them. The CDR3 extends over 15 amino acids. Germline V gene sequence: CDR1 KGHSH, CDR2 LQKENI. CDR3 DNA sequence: TGTGCCAGCTCACTAGGTAGAGGCGGGGACACTGAAGCTTTCTTT. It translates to CASSLGRGGDTEAFF.

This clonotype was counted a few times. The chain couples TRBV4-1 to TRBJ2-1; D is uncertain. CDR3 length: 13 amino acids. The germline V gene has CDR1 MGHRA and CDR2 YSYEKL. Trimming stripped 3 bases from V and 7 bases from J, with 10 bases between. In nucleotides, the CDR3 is TGCGCCAGCAGCCAGCCGGAAGGGAATGAGCAGTTCTTC. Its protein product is CASSQPEGNEQFF.

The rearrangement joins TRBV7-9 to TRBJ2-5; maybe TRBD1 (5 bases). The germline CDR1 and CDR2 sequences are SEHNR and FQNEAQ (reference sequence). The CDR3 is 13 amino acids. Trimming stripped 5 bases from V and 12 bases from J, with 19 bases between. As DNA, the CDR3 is TGTGCCAGCAGCCCTGGGGTCAGGGATGATAAGTACTTC. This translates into CASSPGVRDDKYF.

The CDR3 nucleotides are TGCAGCGTTGGGACCGGGACAGTTCACACTGAAGCTTTCTTT. This sequence encodes CSVGTGTVHTEAFF. The chain links TRBV29-1 to TRBJ1-1; 7 positions match TRBD1. Germline V CDR1 and CDR2: SQVTM, ANQGSEA. The CDR3 loop spans 14 amino acids. V shed 4 bases, J shed 3 bases, and the junction held 8 bases outside the gene matches.

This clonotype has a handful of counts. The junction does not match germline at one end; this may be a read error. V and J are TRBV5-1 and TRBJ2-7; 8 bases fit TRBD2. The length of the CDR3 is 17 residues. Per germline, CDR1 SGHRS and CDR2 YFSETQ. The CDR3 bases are TGCACCAGCAGCAGAACCAGGGGACTAGAATCCACCTACGAGCAGTACTTC. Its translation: CTSSRTRGLESTYEQYF.

The CDR3 nucleotides are TGTGCCAGCAGCTTACGAGGAGAGGGACTGGGTTCCTACAATGAGCAGTTCTTC. Residues: CASSLRGEGLGSYNEQFF. The genes are TRBV7-3 and TRBJ2-1; perhaps TRBD2 as D (6 bases). CDR1 SGHTA and CDR2 FQGTGA come from the germline V gene. Trimming took off 2 bases at V and 1 base at J, with 18 bases between the two ends. The CDR3 is 18 residues long.

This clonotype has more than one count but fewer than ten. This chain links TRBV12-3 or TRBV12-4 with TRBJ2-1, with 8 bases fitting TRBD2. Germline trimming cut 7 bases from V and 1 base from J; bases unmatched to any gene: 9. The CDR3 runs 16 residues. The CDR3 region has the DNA TGTGCCAGCACCATCGTGGTAGCGGGGTCCTACAATGAGCAGTTCTTC. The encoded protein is CASTIVVAGSYNEQFF.

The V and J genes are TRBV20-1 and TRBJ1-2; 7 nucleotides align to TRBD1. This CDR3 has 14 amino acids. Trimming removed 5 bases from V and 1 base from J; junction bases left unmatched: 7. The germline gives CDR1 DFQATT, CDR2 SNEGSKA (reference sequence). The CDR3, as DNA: TGCAGTGCTCCCCCGGGACAGATTAACTATGGCTACACCTTC. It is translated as CSAPPGQINYGYTF.

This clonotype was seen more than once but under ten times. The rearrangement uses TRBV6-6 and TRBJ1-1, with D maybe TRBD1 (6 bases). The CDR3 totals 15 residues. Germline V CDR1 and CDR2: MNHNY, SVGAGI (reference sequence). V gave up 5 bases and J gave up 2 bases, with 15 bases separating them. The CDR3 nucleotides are TGTGCCAGCAGTGGGGTAGGGGGGCTTAACACTGAAGCTTTCTTT. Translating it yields CASSGVGGLNTEAFF.

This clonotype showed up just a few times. CDR3 region: CASSRGQPRTNEKLFF. Written as DNA, the CDR3 is TGCGCCAGCAGCCGGGGACAGCCACGAACTAATGAAAAACTGTTTTTT. The chain has TRBV4-3 and TRBJ1-4; TRBD1 matches 7 bases. This CDR3 region has 16 residues. V trimming: 4 bases; J trimming: 1 base; junction bases outside the gene matches: 6. Germline-derived CDR1 and CDR2 are LGHNA and YSLEER.